A selection of T cell receptor beta chains follows, all from one sample in a study of T cell changes during pregnancy in multiple sclerosis. The assay was immunoSEQ multiplex PCR, and TCRdb's table has in-frame clones only and misses some. This sample has approximately 79,000 clones; about 93% occur once, and the top ten carry approximately 0.71%. The sample here was peripheral blood, taken in the second trimester of pregnancy. The receptors shown here come from a female donor in good health, enrolled as a control in a pregnancy study. Both conserved end residues are part of each CDR3. A D gene is named only where the DNA matches it firmly. Clone size is shown for a subset of rows, as once, few, many or a class of expanded clone.

clone_size | cdr3_length | j_call | d_call | v_call | cdr3_nt | cdr3_aa
NA | 16 | TRBJ2-1 | TRBD2 | TRBV5-4 | TGTGCCAGCAGCTTAGAGGGGACTAGCGGGTACAATGAGCAGTTCTTC | CASSLEGTSGYNEQFF
NA | 12 | TRBJ2-7 | NA | TRBV30 | TGTGCCTGGAGCAGGGGAAGAGACGAGCAGTACTTC | CAWSRGRDEQYF
NA | 16 | TRBJ2-7 | NA | TRBV5-1 | TGCGCCAGCAGCTTGGCCGGGTCCCGGAGAAACTACGAGCAGTACTTC | CASSLAGSRRNYEQYF
once | 16 | TRBJ2-7 | TRBD2 | TRBV7-2 | TGTGCCAGCAGCTTAGTGGCTAGCGGGGGGGCCTACGAGCAGTACTTC | CASSLVASGGAYEQYF
NA | 13 | TRBJ2-7 | NA | TRBV7-9 | TGTGCCAGCAGCTCGGTTGACTCCTACGAGCAGTACTTC | CASSSVDSYEQYF
NA | 10 | TRBJ2-7 | NA | TRBV30 | TGTGCCTGGAGTATAGCGGAGCAGTACTTC | CAWSIAEQYF
few | 15 | TRBJ2-7 | NA | TRBV7-2 | TGTGCCAGCAGCTCGACAGTTTATAGCTCCTACGAGCAGTACTTC | CASSSTVYSSYEQYF
NA | 14 | TRBJ1-4 | TRBD1 | TRBV30 | TGTGCCTGGAGTACTACAGGGGGCGTCGGAAAACTGTTTTTT | CAWSTTGGVGKLFF
NA | 14 | TRBJ2-2 | TRBD1 | TRBV6-1 | TGTGCCAGCATTCGGGACAGGAACACCGGGGAGCTGTTTTTT | CASIRDRNTGELFF
NA | 15 | TRBJ2-1 | NA | TRBV7-2 | TGTGCCAGCAACCCCTCGCTCGGGTGGTTCAATGAGCAGTTCTTC | CASNPSLGWFNEQFF
NA | 16 | TRBJ1-3 | NA | TRBV18 | TGTGCCAGCTCACCACCGATGGGGGGCTCTGGAAACACCATATATTTT | CASSPPMGGSGNTIYF
NA | 14 | TRBJ1-2 | TRBD1 | TRBV30 | TGTGCCTGGAGTGTCCGAGGGACAGGCTATGGCTACACCTTC | CAWSVRGTGYGYTF
NA | 15 | TRBJ2-1 | TRBD2 | TRBV10-3 | TGTGCCATCAGTGATCCGGGACTAGGCAACAATGAGCAGTTCTTC | CAISDPGLGNNEQFF
NA | 14 | TRBJ1-4 | TRBD1 | TRBV5-4 | TGTGCCAGCAGCTTGGAGGGACAGGATGAAAAACTGTTTTTT | CASSLEGQDEKLFF
NA | 15 | TRBJ1-5 | TRBD1 | TRBV7-2 | TGTGCCAGCAGCCCCCCCGCAGGGGGTAATCAGCCCCAGCATTTT | CASSPPAGGNQPQHF
NA | 13 | TRBJ1-1 | NA | TRBV29-1 | TGCAGCGTTCGAAACAGGGCGAACACTGAAGCTTTCTTT | CSVRNRANTEAFF
NA | 14 | TRBJ1-2 | NA | TRBV25-1 | TGTGCCAGCAGTGGCTCGACAGAAATCTATGGCTACACCTTC | CASSGSTEIYGYTF
NA | 17 | TRBJ1-1 | TRBD1 | TRBV6-4 | TGTGCCAGCAGTGCCTCATCCCCGGGACAGGGATTTTCTGAAGCTTTCTTT | CASSASSPGQGFSEAFF
NA | 12 | TRBJ2-7 | NA | TRBV10-3 | TGTGCCATCAAAGAACAGGGAATGGAGCAGTACTTC | CAIKEQGMEQYF
NA | 14 | TRBJ1-3 | NA | TRBV5-1 | TGCGCCAGCAGCTTGGCCGAGCCTGGAAACACCATATATTTT | CASSLAEPGNTIYF
NA | 15 | TRBJ2-5 | NA | TRBV18 | TGTGCCAGCTCACAGGACAGTGGCAAACAAGAGACCCAGTACTTC | CASSQDSGKQETQYF
NA | 13 | TRBJ1-6 | NA | TRBV27 | TGTGCCAGCAGTTTGTCAAGAGGTTCACCCCTCCACTTT | CASSLSRGSPLHF
NA | 18 | TRBJ1-3 | TRBD1 | TRBV4-3 | TGCGCCAGCAGCCAAGAACTAAGGACAGGGAACTCTGGAAACACCATATATTTT | CASSQELRTGNSGNTIYF
NA | 15 | TRBJ1-4 | TRBD1 | TRBV5-4 | TGTGCCAGCAGCTTGATGGACAGGGTCAATGAAAAACTGTTTTTT | CASSLMDRVNEKLFF
NA | 14 | TRBJ1-1 | NA | TRBV10-3 | TGTGCCATCAGTGATCACAGACCGAACACTGAAGCTTTCTTT | CAISDHRPNTEAFF
NA | 13 | TRBJ1-2 | NA | TRBV30 | TGTGCCTGGAGTGTGACCCGGACAGATGGCTACACCTTC | CAWSVTRTDGYTF
NA | 14 | TRBJ2-7 | NA | TRBV4-1 | TGCGCCAGCAGCCAAGAGGCCAGGGCCTACGAGCAGTACTTC | CASSQEARAYEQYF
NA | 16 | TRBJ1-5 | TRBD1 | TRBV5-6 | TGTGCCAGCAGCTTGAGGCCGGGACAGGGGAATCAGCCCCAGCATTTT | CASSLRPGQGNQPQHF
once | 12 | TRBJ1-1 | NA | TRBV7-6 | TGTGCCAGCAGCTTATCGGACACTGAAGCTTTCTTT | CASSLSDTEAFF
NA | 18 | TRBJ1-2 | NA | TRBV30 | TGTGCCTGGACGGCCCCTTTAATGAACAGGGTTGACCATCATGGCTACACCTTC | CAWTAPLMNRVDHHGYTF
once | 17 | TRBJ2-1 | TRBD2 | TRBV7-9 | TGTGCCAGCAGCCCTTTCGGACTAGCGGGGGGGCGGAATGAGCAGTTCTTC | CASSPFGLAGGRNEQFF
NA | 16 | TRBJ1-4 | TRBD1 | TRBV19 | TGTGCCAGTAGTGAAGCCCTCGGACAGGGAAATGAAAAACTGTTTTTT | CASSEALGQGNEKLFF
NA | 14 | TRBJ1-1 | TRBD1 | TRBV9 | TGTGCCAGCAGCCTCCATCGACAGGGCACTGAAGCTTTCTTT | CASSLHRQGTEAFF
NA | 15 | TRBJ2-7 | TRBD2 | TRBV7-9 | TGTGCCAGCAGCCTCGCGGCTAGCGGGGGCTACGAGCAGTACTTC | CASSLAASGGYEQYF
NA | 11 | TRBJ1-2 | NA | TRBV9 | TGTGCCAGCATGAAGGGGAATGGCTACACCTTC | CASMKGNGYTF
NA | 13 | TRBJ2-5 | NA | TRBV7-9 | TGTGCCAGCAGCTCCCTACTTCTTGGGACCCAGTACTTC | CASSSLLLGTQYF
NA | 15 | TRBJ2-1 | NA | TRBV6-1 | TGTGCCAGCACCTCGGACGGGAGCTCCTACAATGAGCAGTTCTTC | CASTSDGSSYNEQFF
NA | 12 | TRBJ2-3 | NA | TRBV5-1 | TGCGCCAGCAGCTTCTCTACAGATACGCAGTATTTT | CASSFSTDTQYF
few | 16 | TRBJ1-5 | NA | TRBV11-2 | TGTGCCAGCAGCTTAGTCGTACACAATAGCAATCAGCCCCAGCATTTT | CASSLVVHNSNQPQHF
NA | 15 | TRBJ1-3 | NA | TRBV21-1 | TGTGCCAGCAGCAAAGAGGCAGGGCCTGGAAACACCATATATTTT | CASSKEAGPGNTIYF
NA | 16 | TRBJ1-5 | NA | TRBV4-3 | TGCGCCAGCAGCCAAGACCGCGGCCGTAGCAATCAGCCCCAGCATTTT | CASSQDRGRSNQPQHF
NA | 12 | TRBJ2-3 | NA | TRBV6-6 | TGTGCCACCCGGACGGGAACAGATACGCAGTATTTT | CATRTGTDTQYF
NA | 14 | TRBJ1-3 | NA | TRBV7-2 | TGTGCCAGCAGCACGGACAGCTCTGGAAACACCATATATTTT | CASSTDSSGNTIYF
NA | 15 | TRBJ1-6 | TRBD1 | TRBV5-8 | TGTGCCAGCATCAGGGGGAGCTCCTATAATTCACCCCTCCACTTT | CASIRGSSYNSPLHF
NA | 13 | TRBJ1-5 | NA | TRBV6-5 | TGTGCCAGCAGCTTCGACAGTTATCAGCCCCAGCATTTT | CASSFDSYQPQHF
NA | 15 | TRBJ1-5 | NA | TRBV4-3 | TGCGCCAGCAGCCAAGCAAAGTCGGGGGGCCAGCCCCAGCATTTT | CASSQAKSGGQPQHF